Listed below are T cell receptor beta chains from one sample, sequenced in a study of graft-versus-host responses after intestinal transplantation. These TCRs are of unknown antigen specificity. The assay was immunoSEQ multiplex PCR, and TCRdb's table has in-frame clones only and misses some. Of approximately 110,000 clones in the sample, approximately 92% are singletons; the top ten hold roughly 0.23%. Specimen: unstimulated CD4+ T cells sorted from spleen or lymph node cells, collected before transplant. These receptor sequences come from a human donor who was the organ donor for an intestinal transplant. CDR3s include the opening cysteine and the closing phenylalanine or tryptophan. D genes are given only for firm matches. Only part of the rows carry a size: once, few, many, or a class if the clone is expanded.

j_gene: TRBJ2-3; abundance: once; d_gene: .; v_gene: TRBV11-2; CDR3aa: CASSLAIDTQYF; CDR3nt: TGTGCCAGCAGCTTAGCGATAGATACGCAGTATTTT
j_gene: TRBJ2-1; abundance: .; d_gene: TRBD2; v_gene: TRBV2; CDR3aa: CASSPPSGGLNEQFF; CDR3nt: TGTGCCAGCAGCCCGCCTAGCGGGGGCCTAAATGAGCAGTTCTTC
j_gene: TRBJ2-7; abundance: .; d_gene: .; v_gene: TRBV7-2; CDR3aa: CASSSTGTSFEQYF; CDR3nt: TGTGCCAGCAGCTCAACAGGGACATCGTTCGAGCAGTACTTC
j_gene: TRBJ2-5; abundance: once; d_gene: .; v_gene: TRBV7-9; CDR3aa: CASSLVLAGTQYF; CDR3nt: TGTGCCAGCAGCTTAGTACTAGCAGGGACCCAGTACTTC
j_gene: TRBJ2-3; abundance: .; d_gene: .; v_gene: TRBV9; CDR3aa: CASSQRVSGTDTQYF; CDR3nt: TGTGCCAGCAGCCAGAGAGTAAGCGGCACAGATACGCAGTATTTT
j_gene: TRBJ2-3; abundance: .; d_gene: .; v_gene: TRBV19; CDR3aa: CASSFERTDTQYF; CDR3nt: TGTGCCAGTAGCTTTGAACGCACAGATACGCAGTATTTT
j_gene: TRBJ2-3; abundance: .; d_gene: TRBD2; v_gene: TRBV5-4; CDR3aa: CASSLDLAGRTDTQYF; CDR3nt: TGTGCCAGCAGCTTAGACCTAGCGGGGCGGACAGATACGCAGTATTTT
j_gene: TRBJ2-7; abundance: .; d_gene: TRBD2; v_gene: TRBV7-2; CDR3aa: CASSLATSGNPSSYEQYF; CDR3nt: TGTGCCAGCAGCTTGGCTACTAGCGGGAACCCGAGCTCCTACGAGCAGTACTTC
j_gene: TRBJ1-1; abundance: .; d_gene: .; v_gene: TRBV7-2; CDR3aa: CASSSLLGLNTEAFF; CDR3nt: TGTGCCAGCAGCTCGCTATTGGGATTGAACACTGAAGCTTTCTTT
j_gene: TRBJ1-1; abundance: .; d_gene: .; v_gene: TRBV18; CDR3aa: CASAPLQRGGNTEAFF; CDR3nt: TGTGCCAGCGCACCATTACAAAGGGGAGGGAACACTGAAGCTTTCTTT
j_gene: TRBJ2-5; abundance: .; d_gene: .; v_gene: TRBV10-1; CDR3aa: CASSESTRVGETQYF; CDR3nt: TGCGCCAGCAGTGAGTCGACTCGAGTTGGAGAGACCCAGTACTTC
j_gene: TRBJ2-2; abundance: .; d_gene: TRBD1; v_gene: TRBV7-3; CDR3aa: CASSVTGGPSAGELFF; CDR3nt: TGTGCCAGCAGCGTGACAGGGGGCCCTAGCGCCGGGGAGCTGTTTTTT
j_gene: TRBJ1-1; abundance: .; d_gene: TRBD1; v_gene: TRBV7-9; CDR3aa: CASSLGTGEAFF; CDR3nt: TGTGCCAGCAGCTTGGGGACAGGGGAAGCTTTCTTT
j_gene: TRBJ2-1; abundance: .; d_gene: TRBD2; v_gene: TRBV5-1; CDR3aa: CASSLVASGRGTDNEQFF; CDR3nt: TGCGCCAGCAGCTTGGTAGCTAGCGGGCGGGGTACTGACAATGAGCAGTTCTTC
j_gene: TRBJ1-1; abundance: .; d_gene: .; v_gene: TRBV10-1; CDR3aa: CASSDSGTPNTEAFF; CDR3nt: TGCGCCAGCAGTGACTCCGGGACACCTAACACTGAAGCTTTCTTT
j_gene: TRBJ2-7; abundance: .; d_gene: .; v_gene: TRBV5-4; CDR3aa: CASSLATSYEQYF; CDR3nt: TGTGCCAGCAGCTTAGCCACCTCCTACGAGCAGTACTTC
j_gene: TRBJ2-5; abundance: .; d_gene: TRBD2; v_gene: TRBV10-3; CDR3aa: CATSEAGEETQYF; CDR3nt: TGTGCCACATCGGAAGCGGGGGAAGAGACCCAGTACTTC
j_gene: TRBJ2-7; abundance: .; d_gene: .; v_gene: TRBV7-2; CDR3aa: CASSAYSSSYEQYF; CDR3nt: TGTGCCAGCAGCGCCTATTCTAGCTCCTACGAGCAGTACTTC
j_gene: TRBJ1-1; abundance: once; d_gene: .; v_gene: TRBV30; CDR3aa: CAWSVPRRGTEAFF; CDR3nt: TGTGCCTGGAGTGTACCAAGACGGGGCACTGAAGCTTTCTTT
j_gene: TRBJ2-7; abundance: .; d_gene: .; v_gene: TRBV18; CDR3aa: CASSPRPDGNYEQYF; CDR3nt: TGTGCCAGCTCACCTAGGCCCGACGGAAACTACGAGCAGTACTTC